This T cell receptor beta chain was documented in a study of sequential checkpoint blockade in melanoma. Study at large: Matched biopsies came pretreatment and at week 13 for 20 to 25 patients.

The repertoire was sequenced with immunoSEQ multiplex PCR; TCRdb's copy has only in-frame clones and lacks some. The data show roughly 21,000 clones, with 25% to 35% seen just once and 5.5% to 7.5% held by the top ten. Documented treatment: randomized to nivolumab then ipilimumab (arm A) or the reverse (arm B). None of the patients previously received DNA-damaging chemotherapy. Comments on this clone: Its antigen is undetermined.

CDR3 length: 16 amino acids. CDR1 and CDR2 (germline): SGHNT, YENEEA. The V segment lost 4 bases and the J segment 5 bases; nucleotides outside the gene matches: 6. General study results and limits: In arm A, pretreatment tumor clonality was associated with response.

This sequence originates from a human donor with melanoma. Source: tumor tissue (inferred from file names), taken from a patient given nivolumab and ipilimumab in sequence. V is TRBV11-3 and J is TRBJ2-1, with 12 bases lining up with TRBD2. The CDR3 DNA sequence: TGTGCCAGCAGCTCCCGGACTAGCGGGGATAACAATGAGCAGTTCTTC. This encodes CASSSRTSGDNNEQFF.